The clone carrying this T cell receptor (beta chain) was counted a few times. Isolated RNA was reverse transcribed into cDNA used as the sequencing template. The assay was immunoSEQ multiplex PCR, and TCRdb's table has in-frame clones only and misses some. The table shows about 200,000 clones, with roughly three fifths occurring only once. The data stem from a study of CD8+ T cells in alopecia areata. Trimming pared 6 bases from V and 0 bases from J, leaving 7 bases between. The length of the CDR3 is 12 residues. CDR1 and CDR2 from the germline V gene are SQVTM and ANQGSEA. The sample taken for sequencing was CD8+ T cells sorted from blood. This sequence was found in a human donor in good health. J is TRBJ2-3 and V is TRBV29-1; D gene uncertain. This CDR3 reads CSVETSTDTQYF. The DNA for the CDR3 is TGCAGCGTGGAGACTAGCACAGATACGCAGTATTTT.